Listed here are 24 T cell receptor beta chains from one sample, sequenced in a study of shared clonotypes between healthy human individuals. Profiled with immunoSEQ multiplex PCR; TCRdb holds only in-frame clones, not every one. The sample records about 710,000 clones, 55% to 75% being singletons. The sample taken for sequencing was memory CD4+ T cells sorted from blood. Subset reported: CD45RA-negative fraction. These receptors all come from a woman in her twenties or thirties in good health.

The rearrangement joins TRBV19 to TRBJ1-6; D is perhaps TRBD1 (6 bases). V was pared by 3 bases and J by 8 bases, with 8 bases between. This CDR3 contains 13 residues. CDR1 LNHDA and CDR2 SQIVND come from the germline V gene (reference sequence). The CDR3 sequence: CASSMAGDSPLHF. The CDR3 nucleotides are TGTGCCAGTAGTATGGCAGGGGATTCACCCCTCCACTTT.

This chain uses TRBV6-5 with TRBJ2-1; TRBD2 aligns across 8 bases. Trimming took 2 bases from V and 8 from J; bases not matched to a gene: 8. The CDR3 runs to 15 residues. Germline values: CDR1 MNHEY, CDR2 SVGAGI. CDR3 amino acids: CASSYTGGPGDEQFF. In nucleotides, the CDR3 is TGTGCCAGCAGTTACACGGGAGGGCCTGGGGATGAGCAGTTCTTC.

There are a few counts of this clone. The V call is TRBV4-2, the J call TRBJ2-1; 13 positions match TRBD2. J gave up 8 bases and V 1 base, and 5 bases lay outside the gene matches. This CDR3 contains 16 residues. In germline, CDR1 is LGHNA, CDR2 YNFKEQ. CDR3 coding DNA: TGTGCCAGCAGCCAAGGACTAGCGGGAGGTGTGGATGAGCAGTTCTTC. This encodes CASSQGLAGGVDEQFF.

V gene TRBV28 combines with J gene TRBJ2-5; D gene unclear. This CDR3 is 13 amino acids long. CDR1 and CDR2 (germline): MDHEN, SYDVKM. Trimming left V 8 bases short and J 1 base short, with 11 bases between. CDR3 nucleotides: TGTGCCAGCCACTCACTTCTCCAAGAGACCCAGTACTTC. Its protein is CASHSLLQETQYF.

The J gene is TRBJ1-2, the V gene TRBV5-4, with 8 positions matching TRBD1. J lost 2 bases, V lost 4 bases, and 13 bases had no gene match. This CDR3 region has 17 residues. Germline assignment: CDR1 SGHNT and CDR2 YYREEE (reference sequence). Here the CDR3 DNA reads TGTGCCAGCAGCGGGGGGACAGGCTCTCGGGGCAACTATGGCTACACCTTC. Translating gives CASSGGTGSRGNYGYTF.

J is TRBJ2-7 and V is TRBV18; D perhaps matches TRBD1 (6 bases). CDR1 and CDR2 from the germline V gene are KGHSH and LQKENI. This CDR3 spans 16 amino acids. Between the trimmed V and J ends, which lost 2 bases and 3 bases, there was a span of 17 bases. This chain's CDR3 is CASSPGGGRGFYEQYF. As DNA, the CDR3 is TGTGCCAGCTCACCAGGAGGCGGCAGGGGATTCTACGAGCAGTACTTC. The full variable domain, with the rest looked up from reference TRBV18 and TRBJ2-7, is NAGVMQNPRHLVRRRGQEARLRCSPMKGHSHVYWYRQLPEEGLKFMVYLQKENIIDESGMPKERFSAEFPKEGPSILRIQQVVRGDSAAYFCASSPGGGRGFYEQYFGPGTRLTVT.

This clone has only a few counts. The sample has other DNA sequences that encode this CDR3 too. The CDR3 is CSASRPNEQFF. The DNA of the CDR3 is TGCAGTGCTAGTCGTCCAAATGAGCAGTTCTTC. The V and J genes are TRBV20-1 and TRBJ2-1, with D unclear. This CDR3 is 11 amino acids long. From germline, CDR1 is DFQATT and CDR2 SNEGSKA (reference sequence). Trimming shortened V by 3 bases and J by 7 bases, and 7 bases separated the two germline ends.

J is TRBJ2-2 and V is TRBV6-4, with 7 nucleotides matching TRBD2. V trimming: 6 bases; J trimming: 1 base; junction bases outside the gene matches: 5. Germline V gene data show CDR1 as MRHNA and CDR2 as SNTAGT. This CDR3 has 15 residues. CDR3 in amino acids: CASRGSSGNTGELFF. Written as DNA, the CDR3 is TGTGCCAGCAGAGGCTCTAGCGGGAACACCGGGGAGCTGTTTTTT.

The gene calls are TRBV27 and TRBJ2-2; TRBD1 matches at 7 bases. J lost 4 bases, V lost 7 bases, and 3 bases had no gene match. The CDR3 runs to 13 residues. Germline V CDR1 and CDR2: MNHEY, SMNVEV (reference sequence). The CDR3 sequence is CASKRQGTGELFF. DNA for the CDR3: TGTGCCAGCAAAAGACAGGGCACCGGGGAGCTGTTTTTT.

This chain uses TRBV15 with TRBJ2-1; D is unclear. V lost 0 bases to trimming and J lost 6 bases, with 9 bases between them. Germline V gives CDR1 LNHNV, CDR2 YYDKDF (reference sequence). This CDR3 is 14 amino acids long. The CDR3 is CATSRDRQVNEQFF. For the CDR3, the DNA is TGTGCCACCAGCAGAGATCGCCAGGTCAATGAGCAGTTCTTC.

The CDR3 protein is CASNLGSTGKGNEQFF. The CDR3, as DNA: TGCGCCAGCAACCTCGGGTCTACCGGAAAGGGAAATGAGCAGTTCTTC. The chain links TRBV5-1 to TRBJ2-1; D ambiguous. CDR1 is SGHRS and CDR2 is YFSETQ in the germline V gene. V lost 6 bases to trimming and J lost 7 bases, with 23 bases between them. This CDR3 region has 16 residues.

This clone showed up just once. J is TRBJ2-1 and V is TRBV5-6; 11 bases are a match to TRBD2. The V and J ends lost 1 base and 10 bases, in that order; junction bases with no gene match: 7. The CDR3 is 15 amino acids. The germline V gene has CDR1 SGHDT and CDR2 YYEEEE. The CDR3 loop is CASSLFSSGRNEQFF. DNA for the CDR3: TGTGCCAGCAGCTTGTTTTCTAGCGGGAGGAACGAGCAGTTCTTC.

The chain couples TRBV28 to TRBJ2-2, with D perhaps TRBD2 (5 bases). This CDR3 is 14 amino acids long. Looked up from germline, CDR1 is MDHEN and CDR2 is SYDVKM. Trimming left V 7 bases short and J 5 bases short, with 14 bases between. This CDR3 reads CASIESAGTGELFF. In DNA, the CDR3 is TGTGCCAGCATAGAGTCGGCGGGTACCGGGGAGCTGTTTTTT.

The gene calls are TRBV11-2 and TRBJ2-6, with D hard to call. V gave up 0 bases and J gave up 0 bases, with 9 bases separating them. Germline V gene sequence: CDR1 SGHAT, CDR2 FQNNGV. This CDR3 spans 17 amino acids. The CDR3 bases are TGTGCCAGCAGCTTAGACTACGGGCACTCTGGGGCCAACGTCCTGACTTTC. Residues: CASSLDYGHSGANVLTF. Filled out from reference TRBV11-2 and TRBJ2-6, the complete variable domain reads EAGVAQSPRYKIIEKRQSVAFWCNPISGHATLYWYQQILGQGPKLLIQFQNNGVVDDSQLPKDRFSAERLKGVDSTLKIQPAKLEDSAVYLCASSLDYGHSGANVLTFGAGSRLTVL.

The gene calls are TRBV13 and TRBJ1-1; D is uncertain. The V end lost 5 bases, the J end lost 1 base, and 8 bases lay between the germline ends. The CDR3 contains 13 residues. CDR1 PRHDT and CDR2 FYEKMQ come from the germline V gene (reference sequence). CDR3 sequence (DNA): TGTGCCAGCAGCCTCACCAGGAACACTGAAGCTTTCTTT. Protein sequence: CASSLTRNTEAFF.

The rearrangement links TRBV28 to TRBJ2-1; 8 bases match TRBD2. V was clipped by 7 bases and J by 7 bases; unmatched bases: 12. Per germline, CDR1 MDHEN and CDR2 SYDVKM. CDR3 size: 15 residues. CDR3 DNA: TGTGCCAGCACCCCCCGGACTAGCCGGGGTAATGAGCAGTTCTTC. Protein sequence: CASTPRTSRGNEQFF.

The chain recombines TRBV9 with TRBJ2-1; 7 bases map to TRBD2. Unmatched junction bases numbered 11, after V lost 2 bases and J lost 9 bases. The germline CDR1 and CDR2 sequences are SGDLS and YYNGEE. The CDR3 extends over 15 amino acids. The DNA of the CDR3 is TGTGCCAGCAGCGTTCCGACTAGCAGTAGACTTGAGCAGTTCTTC. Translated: CASSVPTSSRLEQFF. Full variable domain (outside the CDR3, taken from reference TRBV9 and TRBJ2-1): DSGVTQTPKHLITATGQRVTLRCSPRSGDLSVYWYQQSLDQGLQFLIQYYNGEERAKGNILERFSAQQFPDLHSELNLSSLELGDSALYFCASSVPTSSRLEQFFGPGTRLTVL.

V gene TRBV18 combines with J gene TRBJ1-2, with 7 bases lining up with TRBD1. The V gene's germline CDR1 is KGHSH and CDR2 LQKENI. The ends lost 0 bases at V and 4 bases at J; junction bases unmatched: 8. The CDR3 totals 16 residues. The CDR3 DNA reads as TGTGCCAGCTCACCACCGGGAGGGACAGATGTCTATGGCTACACCTTC. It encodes CASSPPGGTDVYGYTF.

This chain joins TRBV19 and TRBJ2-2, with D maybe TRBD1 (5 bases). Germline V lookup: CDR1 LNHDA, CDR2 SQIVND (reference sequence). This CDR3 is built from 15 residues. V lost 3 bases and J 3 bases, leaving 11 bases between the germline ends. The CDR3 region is CASSIPGLYTGELFF. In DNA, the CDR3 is TGTGCCAGTAGTATCCCAGGGTTGTACACCGGGGAGCTGTTTTTT.

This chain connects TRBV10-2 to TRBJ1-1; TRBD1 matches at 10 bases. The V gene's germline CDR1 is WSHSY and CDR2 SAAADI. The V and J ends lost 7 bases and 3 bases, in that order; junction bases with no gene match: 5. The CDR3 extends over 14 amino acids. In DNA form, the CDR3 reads TGCGCCAGCATATGGGACAGGGGCGACACTGAAGCTTTCTTT. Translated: CASIWDRGDTEAFF.

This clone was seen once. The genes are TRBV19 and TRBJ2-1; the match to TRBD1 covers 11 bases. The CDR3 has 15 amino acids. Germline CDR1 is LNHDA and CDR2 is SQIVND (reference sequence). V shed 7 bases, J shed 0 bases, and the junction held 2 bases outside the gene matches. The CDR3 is CASTGTGGSYNEQFF. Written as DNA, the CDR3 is TGTGCCAGTACCGGGACAGGGGGCTCCTACAATGAGCAGTTCTTC.

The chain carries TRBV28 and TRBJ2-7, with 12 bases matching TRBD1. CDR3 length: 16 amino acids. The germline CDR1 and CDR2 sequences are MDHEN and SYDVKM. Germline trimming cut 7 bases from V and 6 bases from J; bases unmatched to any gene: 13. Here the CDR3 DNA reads TGTGCCAGCACCGCCTCATGGGGACAGGGGGCTGGCGAGCAGTACTTC. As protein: CASTASWGQGAGEQYF.

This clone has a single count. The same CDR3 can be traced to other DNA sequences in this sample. The CDR3 nucleotides are TGTGCCAGCAGCTTAGGGGGCCCCTCCTACAATGAGCAGTTCTTC. Its translation: CASSLGGPSYNEQFF. The chain employs TRBV7-9 and TRBJ2-1, with D possibly being TRBD1 (5 bases). The CDR3 has 15 amino acids. Germline CDR1 is SEHNR and CDR2 is FQNEAQ (reference sequence). V was pared by 1 base and J by 0 bases, with 7 bases between.

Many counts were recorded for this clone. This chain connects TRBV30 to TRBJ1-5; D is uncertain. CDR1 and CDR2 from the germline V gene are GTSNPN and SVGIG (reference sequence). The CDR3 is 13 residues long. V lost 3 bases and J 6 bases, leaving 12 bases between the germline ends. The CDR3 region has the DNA TGTGCCTGGAGCCCCGGAGGGTTTCAGCCCCAGCATTTT. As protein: CAWSPGGFQPQHF.